This T cell receptor beta chain was documented in a study of blood T cell repertoires in COVID-19. As originally analysed: Reference gene primer amplification in the assay estimated nucleated cell counts. Repertoires were generated with immunoSEQ multiplex PCR, while TCRdb's copy carries only in-frame clones and drops some. V and J calls plus clone size are reproduced from that table; the DNA served to infer D and trimming. The sample holds roughly 150,000 clones, roughly 87% seen once. The CDR3 spans 16 residues. Deletions cut 0 bases from V and 3 bases from J, with 12 bases between. In germline, CDR1 is MNHEY, CDR2 SVGEGT.

The chain couples TRBV6-2 or TRBV6-3 to TRBJ2-4, with D perhaps matching TRBD2 (6 bases). This clonotype was sampled from a middle-aged woman who had been exposed to COVID-19. Sample: PBMCs or T cells enriched from blood (not recorded which). The CDR3 DNA reads as TGTGCCAGCAGTTACTCGGCGGGATTGGGCAAAAACATTCAGTACTTC. This gives the protein CASSYSAGLGKNIQYF.